This T cell receptor beta chain originates from a study of CD8+ T cells in alopecia areata. Turning to the study itself: Severity among treated patients was scored by the percentage of scalp area affected. General observations from the study: Association of baseline CD8+ expansion with response is uncertain owing to one nonresponder. Greater clonality was observed in lesional scalp samples, especially alopecia totalis/universalis, versus normal scalp.

Treatment denoted: oral pan-JAK inhibitor, 5-10 mg twice daily. As to this clone: Antigen: not known.

RNA, once extracted, was reverse transcribed into cDNA for use as the sequencing template. The protocol was immunoSEQ multiplex PCR, while the TCRdb copy is restricted to in-frame clones and leaves out a portion. The sample comprises 95,000 to 110,000 clones, 65% to 85% of which are singletons, and around a quarter rests with the top ten. The germline CDR1 and CDR2 sequences are SGHVS and FQNEAQ. The CDR3 has 14 amino acids. The V segment lost 2 bases and the J segment 3 bases; nucleotides outside the gene matches: 1. The clonotype was recovered from a human donor with alopecia areata. The sequencing used CD8+ T cells sorted from blood, collected at week 24, from a patient treated with tofacitinib. This chain connects TRBV7-8 to TRBJ1-1, with 9 bases identical to TRBD1. In DNA, the CDR3 is TGTGCCAGCAGCTTAACAGGGGGCTACACTGAAGCTTTCTTT. As protein: CASSLTGGYTEAFF.